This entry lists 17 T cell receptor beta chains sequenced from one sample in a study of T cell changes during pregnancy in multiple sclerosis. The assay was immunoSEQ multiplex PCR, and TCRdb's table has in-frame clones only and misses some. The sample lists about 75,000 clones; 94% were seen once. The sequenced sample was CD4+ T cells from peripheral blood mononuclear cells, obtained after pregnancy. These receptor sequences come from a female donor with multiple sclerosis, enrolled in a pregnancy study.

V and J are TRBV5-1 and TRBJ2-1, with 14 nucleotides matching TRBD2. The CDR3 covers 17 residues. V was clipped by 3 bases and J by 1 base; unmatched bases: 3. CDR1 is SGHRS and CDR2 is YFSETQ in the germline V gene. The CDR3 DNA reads TGCGCCAGCAGCTGGGGGACTAGCGGGAGTTCCTACAATGAGCAGTTCTTC. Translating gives CASSWGTSGSSYNEQFF.

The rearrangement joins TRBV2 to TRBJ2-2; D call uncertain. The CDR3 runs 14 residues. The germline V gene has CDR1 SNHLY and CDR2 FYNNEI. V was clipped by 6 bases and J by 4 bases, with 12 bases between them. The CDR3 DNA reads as TGTGCCAGCAGGACCGTCCGGAGCACCGGGGAGCTGTTTTTT. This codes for CASRTVRSTGELFF.

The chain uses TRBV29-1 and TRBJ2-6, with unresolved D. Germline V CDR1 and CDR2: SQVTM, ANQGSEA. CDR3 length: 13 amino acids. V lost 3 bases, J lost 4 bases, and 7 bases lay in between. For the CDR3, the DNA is TGCAGCGTTGACCTTTCCGGGGCCAACGTCCTGACTTTC. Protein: CSVDLSGANVLTF.

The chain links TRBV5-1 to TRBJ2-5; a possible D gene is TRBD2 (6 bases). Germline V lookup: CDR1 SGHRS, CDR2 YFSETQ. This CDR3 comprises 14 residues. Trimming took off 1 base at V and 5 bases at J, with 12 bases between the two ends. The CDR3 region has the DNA TGCGCCAGCAGCTTGATGGGGAGGCGGGAGACCCAGTACTTC. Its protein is CASSLMGRRETQYF.

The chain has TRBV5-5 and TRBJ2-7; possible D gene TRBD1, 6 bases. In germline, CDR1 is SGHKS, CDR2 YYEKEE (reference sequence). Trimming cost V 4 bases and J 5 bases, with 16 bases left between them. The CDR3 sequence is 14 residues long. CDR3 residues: CASSVYRVWNEQYF. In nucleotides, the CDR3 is TGTGCCAGCAGCGTTTACAGGGTATGGAACGAGCAGTACTTC.

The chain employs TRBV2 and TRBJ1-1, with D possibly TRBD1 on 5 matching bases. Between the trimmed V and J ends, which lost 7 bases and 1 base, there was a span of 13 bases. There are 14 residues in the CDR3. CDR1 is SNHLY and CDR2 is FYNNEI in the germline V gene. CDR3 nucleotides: TGTGCCAGCAAAAGGTGGGGCTCGAACACTGAAGCTTTCTTT. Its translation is CASKRWGSNTEAFF.

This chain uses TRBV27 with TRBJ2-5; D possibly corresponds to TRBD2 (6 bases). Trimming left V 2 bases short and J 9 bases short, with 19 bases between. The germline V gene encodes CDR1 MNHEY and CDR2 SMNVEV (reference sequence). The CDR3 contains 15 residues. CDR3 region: CASSLTGTRLEAQYF. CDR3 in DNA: TGTGCCAGCAGTTTAACCGGGACTCGGTTGGAGGCCCAGTACTTC.

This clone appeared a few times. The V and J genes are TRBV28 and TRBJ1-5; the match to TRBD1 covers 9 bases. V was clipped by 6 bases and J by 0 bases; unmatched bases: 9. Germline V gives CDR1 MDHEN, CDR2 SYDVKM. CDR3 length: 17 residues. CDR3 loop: CASSPDRGTYSNQPQHF. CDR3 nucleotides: TGTGCCAGCAGCCCGGACAGGGGCACATATAGCAATCAGCCCCAGCATTTT.

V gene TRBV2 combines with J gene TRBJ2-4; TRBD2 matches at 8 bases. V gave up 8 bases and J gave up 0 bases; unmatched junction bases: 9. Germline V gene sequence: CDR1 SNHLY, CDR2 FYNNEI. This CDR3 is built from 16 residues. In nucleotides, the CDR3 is TGTGCCAGCGTCGGGAGGGCGGAACTAGCCAAAAACATTCAGTACTTC. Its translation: CASVGRAELAKNIQYF.

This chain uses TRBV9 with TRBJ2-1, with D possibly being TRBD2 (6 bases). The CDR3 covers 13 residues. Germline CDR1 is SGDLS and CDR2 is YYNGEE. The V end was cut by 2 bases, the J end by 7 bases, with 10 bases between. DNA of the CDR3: TGTGCCAGCAGCGTGTACAGCGGGAATGAGCAGTTCTTC. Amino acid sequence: CASSVYSGNEQFF.

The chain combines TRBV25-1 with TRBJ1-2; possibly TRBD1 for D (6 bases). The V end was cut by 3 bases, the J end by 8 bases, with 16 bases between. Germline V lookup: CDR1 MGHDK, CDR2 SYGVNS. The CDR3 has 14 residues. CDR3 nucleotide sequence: TGTGCCAGCAGTGATGACCCAGGGGTCAAAGGCTACACCTTC. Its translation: CASSDDPGVKGYTF.

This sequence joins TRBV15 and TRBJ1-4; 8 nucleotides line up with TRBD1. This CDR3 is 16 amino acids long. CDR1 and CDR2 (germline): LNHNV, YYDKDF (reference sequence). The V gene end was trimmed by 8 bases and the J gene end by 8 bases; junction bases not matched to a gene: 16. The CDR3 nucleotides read TGTGCCACCGGGGGCCGATCGGACAGGGACGGGGAAAAACTGTTTTTT. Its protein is CATGGRSDRDGEKLFF.

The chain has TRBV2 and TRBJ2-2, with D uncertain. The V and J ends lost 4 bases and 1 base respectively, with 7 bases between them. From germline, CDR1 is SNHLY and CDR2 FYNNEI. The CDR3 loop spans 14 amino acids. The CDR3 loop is CASSGQENTGELFF. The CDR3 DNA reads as TGTGCCAGCAGTGGGCAAGAGAACACCGGGGAGCTGTTTTTT.

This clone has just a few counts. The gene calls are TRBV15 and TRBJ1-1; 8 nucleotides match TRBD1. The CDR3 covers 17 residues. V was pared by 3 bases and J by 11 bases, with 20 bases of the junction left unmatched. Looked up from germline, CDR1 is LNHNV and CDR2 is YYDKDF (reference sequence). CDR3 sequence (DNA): TGTGCCACCAGCAGTTCGAGCCCACGCCTGTTGACAGGGGAGGCTTTCTTT. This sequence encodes CATSSSSPRLLTGEAFF.

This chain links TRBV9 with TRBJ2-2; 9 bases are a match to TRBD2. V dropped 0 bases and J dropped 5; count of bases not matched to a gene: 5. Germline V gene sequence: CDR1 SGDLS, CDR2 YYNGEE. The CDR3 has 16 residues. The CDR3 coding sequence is TGTGCCAGCAGCGTAGGTGATAGCGGGAGAACCGGGGAGCTGTTTTTT. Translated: CASSVGDSGRTGELFF.

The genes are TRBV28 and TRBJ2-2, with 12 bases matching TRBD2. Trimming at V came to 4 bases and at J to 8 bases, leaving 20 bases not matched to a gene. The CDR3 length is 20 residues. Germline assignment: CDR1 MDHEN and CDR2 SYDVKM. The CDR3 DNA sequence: TGTGCCAGCAGTTCACGACAGGGAAGCCCGACTAGCGGGAGTTTTGGGGAGCTGTTTTTT. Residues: CASSSRQGSPTSGSFGELFF.

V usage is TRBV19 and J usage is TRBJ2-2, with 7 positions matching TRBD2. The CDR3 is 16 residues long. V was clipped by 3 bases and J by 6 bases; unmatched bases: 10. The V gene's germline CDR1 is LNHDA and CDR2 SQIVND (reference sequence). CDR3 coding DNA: TGTGCCAGTAGTATGAGGAGGGTACGGGAGGCCGGGGAGCTGTTTTTT. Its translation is CASSMRRVREAGELFF.